This TCR beta chain is from a study of cytomegalovirus exposure and HLA in healthy donors. CDR1 and CDR2 from the germline V gene are KGHSH and LQKENI. The ends were cut back, 1 base at V and 0 bases at J, with 22 bases in the middle. The CDR3 loop spans 21 amino acids. 60 Vbeta and 13 Jbeta primers were used in PCR. Only in-frame clones appear in the TCRdb table, and some are missing; sequencing was by immunoSEQ multiplex PCR. The table has some 110,000 clones, around 77% seen once. Sequenced input: PBMCs. The receptor was derived from a man aged 45-60 years in good health and CMV-seropositive. The J gene is TRBJ2-6, the V gene TRBV18; D gene uncertain. This CDR3 is CASSPQADLTLPLSGANVLTF. In DNA, the CDR3 is TGTGCCAGCTCACCACAGGCGGATCTAACCCTCCCTCTCTCTGGGGCCAACGTCCTGACTTTC.